This TCR beta chain is from a study of CD8+ T cells in alopecia areata. Study-level background: Skin grafts from approximately 6-13-month-old C3H/HeJ donors with spontaneous alopecia were placed on approximately 7-10-week-old female C3H/HeJ mice. General observations from the study: Lesional scalp, especially alopecia totalis/universalis, showed higher clonality than normal scalp.

Using CD4, CD8alpha, NKG2D, NKG2ACE and other markers, pooled cutaneous lymph node cells were sorted. Germline V gene sequence: CDR1 NSHNY, CDR2 SYGAGN. The V gene lost 1 base and the J gene lost 1 base, with 10 bases spanning the gap. CDR3 length: 15 residues. Extraction of RNA preceded its reverse transcription into cDNA, which served as the sequencing template. Sequencing was performed with immunoSEQ multiplex PCR; in TCRdb, only in-frame clones are kept and a portion is missing. The sample was found to contain under 350,000 clones, and every one recurs. As to this clone: Its antigen remains unknown. Mouse gene names and germline throughout. The sequence runs out 4 residues before the end of the CDR3; the remainder is reconstructed from the germline J gene. At the DNA level, this CDR3 is encoded by other sequences in the same sample as well.

The specimen was CD4+ T cells sorted from a lymph node. The sequence was collected from a C3H/HeJ mouse with alopecia areata. MHC haplotype of the mouse line: H2-k. The chain couples TRBV13-1 to TRBJ2-3; perhaps TRBD2 as D (6 bases). CDR3 bases read: TGTGCCAGCAGTGATTTGCCTGGGGGTGCAGAA. Protein product: CASSDLPGGAE. From start to end, the CDR3 is CASSDLPGGAETLYF.